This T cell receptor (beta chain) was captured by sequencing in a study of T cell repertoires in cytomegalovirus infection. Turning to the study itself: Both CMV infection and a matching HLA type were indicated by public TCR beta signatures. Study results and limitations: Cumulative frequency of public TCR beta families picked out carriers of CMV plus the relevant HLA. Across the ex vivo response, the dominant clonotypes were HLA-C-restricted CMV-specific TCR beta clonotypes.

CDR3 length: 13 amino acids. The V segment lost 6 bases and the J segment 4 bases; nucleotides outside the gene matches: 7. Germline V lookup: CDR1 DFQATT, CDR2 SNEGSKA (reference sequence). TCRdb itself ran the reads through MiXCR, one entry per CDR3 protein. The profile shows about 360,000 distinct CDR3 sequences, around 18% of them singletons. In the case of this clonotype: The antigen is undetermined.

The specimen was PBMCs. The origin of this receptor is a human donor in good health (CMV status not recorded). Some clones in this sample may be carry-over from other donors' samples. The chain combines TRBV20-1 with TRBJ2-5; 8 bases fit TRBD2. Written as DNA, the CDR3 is TGCAGTGCGACTAGACTAGCGAGAGAGACCCAGTACTTC. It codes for CSATRLARETQYF.